The rows below give T cell receptor beta chains drawn from one sample of a study of T cell responses to AZD1222 COVID-19 vaccine. Sequenced by immunoSEQ multiplex PCR; TCRdb stores in-frame clones only, minus some. The profile shows 150,000 or so clones, approximately 91% of them singletons. Here the sequenced sample was peripheral blood, taken on day 0 of AZD1222 vaccination. The source of these receptors is an adult in good health. Both conserved end residues are part of each CDR3. The D gene is left open where the match is weak. Clone size, where shown, is once, few, many, or a class for clones that have expanded.

TGTGCCAGTAGTAACACCCTCAGGGGTGAGGAGACCCAGTACTTC	CASSNTLRGEETQYF	TRBV19	TRBJ2-5	15	-	-
TGCAGTGCTAGTAAAACTAGCGGGCGGATAGACCAAGAGACCCAGTACTTC	CSASKTSGRIDQETQYF	TRBV20-1	TRBJ2-5	17	-	TRBD2
TGTGCCAGCAGGAGGACCTACGAGCAGTACTTC	CASRRTYEQYF	TRBV12-3/TRBV12-4	TRBJ2-7	11	-	-
TGTGCCAGCAGTGACCAAGGGCCGGGGAACACTGAAGCTTTCTTT	CASSDQGPGNTEAFF	TRBV6-1	TRBJ1-1	15	-	-
TGCGCCAGCAGCTTGGACAGGGAAGAAGCTTTCTTT	CASSLDREEAFF	TRBV5-1	TRBJ1-1	12	-	-
TGTGCCAGCCTGAACTCAGATGACTATGGCTACACCTTC	CASLNSDDYGYTF	TRBV28	TRBJ1-2	13	few	-
TGTGCCAGCAGGTTTGCGGAGATGAACACTGAAGCTTTCTTT	CASRFAEMNTEAFF	TRBV6-5	TRBJ1-1	14	-	-
TGTGCCAGCAGTGAAGCGCAGGGGGCCATGCCCGGAAACACCATATATTTT	CASSEAQGAMPGNTIYF	TRBV2	TRBJ1-3	17	-	TRBD1
TGCAGCGTTGTTTGGCGGGGTATCTTGGAGACCCAGTACTTC	CSVVWRGILETQYF	TRBV29-1	TRBJ2-5	14	few	-
TGTGCCAGCAGTCCCTTGGGGGCCGGGGACACTGAAGCTTTCTTT	CASSPLGAGDTEAFF	TRBV6-5	TRBJ1-1	15	-	-
TGTGCCAGCAGCCCTGACAGGGAAAGTCAGCCCCAGCATTTT	CASSPDRESQPQHF	TRBV28	TRBJ1-5	14	-	TRBD1
TGTGCCAGCAGCGTAATTGGGTCGAGGGGACTCCGAAACACCGGGGAGCTGTTTTTT	CASSVIGSRGLRNTGELFF	TRBV9	TRBJ2-2	19	-	-
TGTGCCAGCAGCTCGGGGGGGACTAGCGGGCCCGCCAGAGAGACCCAGTACTTC	CASSSGGTSGPARETQYF	TRBV7-2	TRBJ2-5	18	-	TRBD2
TGTGCCAGCAGCCGCGGGGGGGTATCGAACACCGGGGAGCTGTTTTTT	CASSRGGVSNTGELFF	TRBV7-9	TRBJ2-2	16	once	TRBD2
TGTGCCAGCAGCTTATTTAATGGGGAGACCCAGTACTTC	CASSLFNGETQYF	TRBV7-8	TRBJ2-5	13	-	-
TGTGCCAGCAGTTTATCAAGAGATCAGCCCCAGCATTTT	CASSLSRDQPQHF	TRBV27	TRBJ1-5	13	few	-
TGCAGTGCTGGGGGGTTGGGCGCTTTCTTT	CSAGGLGAFF	TRBV20-1	TRBJ1-1	10	few	-
TGTGCCAGCAGCCCTAGGGGGGAGACCCAGTACTTC	CASSPRGETQYF	TRBV11-1	TRBJ2-5	12	-	-
TGTGCCAGCAGCCAAGCGAGCACTGAAGCTTTCTTT	CASSQASTEAFF	TRBV3-1/TRBV3-2	TRBJ1-1	12	-	-
TGTGCCAGCAGCCCCACGCGGGGATATGGAAACACCATATATTTT	CASSPTRGYGNTIYF	TRBV7-2	TRBJ1-3	15	-	-
TGTGCCTGGAGCTCAAATGAAAAACTGTTTTTT	CAWSSNEKLFF	TRBV30	TRBJ1-4	11	-	-
TGTGCCAGCAGCCCCTCTAGCGCTACCTACAATGAGCAGTTCTTC	CASSPSSATYNEQFF	TRBV11-2	TRBJ2-1	15	-	-
TGTGCCAGCAGGGCCTCGACAGGGGGCCAAGAGACCCAGTACTTC	CASRASTGGQETQYF	TRBV9	TRBJ2-5	15	-	TRBD1
TGTGCCAGTAGTTTGACTCGGGGGGCCCTCCTCTATGGCTACACCTTC	CASSLTRGALLYGYTF	TRBV19	TRBJ1-2	16	-	-
TGTGCCATCAGACGGACAGGGACGGGTTACAATGAGCAGTTCTTC	CAIRRTGTGYNEQFF	TRBV10-3	TRBJ2-1	15	-	TRBD1
TGCGCCAGCAGCCCGGGGGGGACAGGGCGAGGCACTGAAGCTTTCTTT	CASSPGGTGRGTEAFF	TRBV5-1	TRBJ1-1	16	-	TRBD1
TGTGCCAGCTCGGGGACAGGGGGCGGCTACACCTTC	CASSGTGGGYTF	TRBV18	TRBJ1-2	12	-	TRBD1
-	CASRFTFGQGSYIQYF	TRBV12-2	TRBJ2-4	16	-	-
TGTGCCAGCAGTGAAGGGACAGGGGAGACAGATACGCAGTATTTT	CASSEGTGETDTQYF	TRBV6-1	TRBJ2-3	15	-	TRBD1
TGTGCCATCAGTGAGTCGGGTAGCGGGAGGGCTCGGAATGAGCAGTTCTTC	CAISESGSGRARNEQFF	TRBV10-3	TRBJ2-1	17	-	TRBD2
TGTGCCAGCAGTCCGCCTCGGCTTCAAAATTCACCCCTCCACTTT	CASSPPRLQNSPLHF	TRBV28	TRBJ1-6	15	-	-
TGTGCCAGCAGCCCCCAAAGGGAGCTGTTTTTT	CASSPQRELFF	TRBV7-2	TRBJ2-2	11	once	-